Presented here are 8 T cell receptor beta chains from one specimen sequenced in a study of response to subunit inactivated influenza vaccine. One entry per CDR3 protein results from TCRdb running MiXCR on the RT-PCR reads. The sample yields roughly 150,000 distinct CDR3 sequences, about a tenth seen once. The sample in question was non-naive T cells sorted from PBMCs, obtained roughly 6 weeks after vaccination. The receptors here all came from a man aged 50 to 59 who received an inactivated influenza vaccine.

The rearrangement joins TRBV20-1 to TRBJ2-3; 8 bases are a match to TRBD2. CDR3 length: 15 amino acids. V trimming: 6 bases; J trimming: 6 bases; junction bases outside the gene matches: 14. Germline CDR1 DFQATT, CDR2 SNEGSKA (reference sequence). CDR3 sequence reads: CSAIPPTGGQDTQYF. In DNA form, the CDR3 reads TGCAGTGCCATACCTCCGACGGGGGGGCAGGATACGCAGTATTTT.

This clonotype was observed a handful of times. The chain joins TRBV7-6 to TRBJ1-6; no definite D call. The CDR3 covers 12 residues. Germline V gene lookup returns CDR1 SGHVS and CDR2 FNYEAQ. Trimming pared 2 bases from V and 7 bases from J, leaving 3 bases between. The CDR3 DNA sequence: TGTGCCAGCAGCTTACAGAATTCACCCCTCCACTTT. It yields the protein CASSLQNSPLHF.

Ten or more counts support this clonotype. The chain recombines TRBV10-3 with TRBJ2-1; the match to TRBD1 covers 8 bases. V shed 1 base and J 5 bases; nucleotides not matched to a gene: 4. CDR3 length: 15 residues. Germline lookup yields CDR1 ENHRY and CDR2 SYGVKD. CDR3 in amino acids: CAISEWQGADNEQFF. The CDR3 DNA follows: TGTGCCATCAGTGAGTGGCAGGGGGCGGACAATGAGCAGTTCTTC.

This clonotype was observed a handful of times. The DNA for the CDR3 is TGTGCCAGCAGCTTAGGAGTGGGCGGGCAGTACTTC. Translation: CASSLGVGGQYF. The gene calls are TRBV7-2 and TRBJ2-7; D unclear. The V gene lost 1 base and the J gene lost 9 bases, with 10 bases spanning the gap. The CDR3 is made up of 12 amino acids. Germline values: CDR1 SGHTA, CDR2 FQGNSA. The variable domain in full, with the rest retrieved from reference TRBV7-2 and TRBJ2-7, is GAGVSQSPSNKVTEKGKDVELRCDPISGHTALYWYRQSLGQGLEFLIYFQGNSAPDKSGLPSDRFSAERTGGSVSTLTIQRTQQEDSAVYLCASSLGVGGQYFGPGTRLTVT.

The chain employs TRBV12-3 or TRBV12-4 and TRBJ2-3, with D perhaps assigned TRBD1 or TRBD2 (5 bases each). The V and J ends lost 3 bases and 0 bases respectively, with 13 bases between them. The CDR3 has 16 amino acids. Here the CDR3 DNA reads TGTGCCAGCAGTTTTTCTGGGGGTCTTAGCACAGATACGCAGTATTTT. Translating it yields CASSFSGGLSTDTQYF.

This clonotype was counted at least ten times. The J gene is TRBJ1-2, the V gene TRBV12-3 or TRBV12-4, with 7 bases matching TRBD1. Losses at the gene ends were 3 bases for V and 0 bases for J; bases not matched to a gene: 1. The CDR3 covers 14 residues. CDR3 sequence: CASSLGTANYGYTF. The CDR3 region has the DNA TGTGCCAGCAGTTTGGGGACAGCTAACTATGGCTACACCTTC.

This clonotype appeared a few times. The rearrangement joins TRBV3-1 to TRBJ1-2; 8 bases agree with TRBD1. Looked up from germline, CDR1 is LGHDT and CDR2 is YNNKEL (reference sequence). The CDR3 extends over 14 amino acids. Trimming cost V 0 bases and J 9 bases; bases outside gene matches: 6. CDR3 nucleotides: TGTGCCAGCAGCCAAGAGGACAGGGCATATCGCTACACCTTC. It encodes CASSQEDRAYRYTF.

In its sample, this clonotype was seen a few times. CDR3 sequence: CASSPRGRSTHGYTF. Written as DNA, the CDR3 is TGTGCCAGCAGTCCTAGGGGACGGAGCACCCATGGCTACACCTTC. This chain uses TRBV6-2 or TRBV6-3 with TRBJ1-2; possibly TRBD1 for D (5 bases). CDR3 length: 15 residues. Trimming took 5 bases from V and 6 from J, leaving 19 bases between them. Germline V gives CDR1 MNHEY, CDR2 SVGEGT.